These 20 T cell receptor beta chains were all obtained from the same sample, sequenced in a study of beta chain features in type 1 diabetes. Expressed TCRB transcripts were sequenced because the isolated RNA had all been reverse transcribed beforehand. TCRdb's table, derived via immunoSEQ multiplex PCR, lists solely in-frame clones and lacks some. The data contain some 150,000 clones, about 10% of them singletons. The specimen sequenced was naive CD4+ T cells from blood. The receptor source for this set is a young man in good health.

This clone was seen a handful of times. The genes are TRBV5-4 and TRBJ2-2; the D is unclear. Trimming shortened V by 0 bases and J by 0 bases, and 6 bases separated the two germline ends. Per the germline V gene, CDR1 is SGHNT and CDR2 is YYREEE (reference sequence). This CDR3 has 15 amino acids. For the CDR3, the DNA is TGTGCCAGCAGCTTGGAAGCGACGAACACCGGGGAGCTGTTTTTT. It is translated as CASSLEATNTGELFF.

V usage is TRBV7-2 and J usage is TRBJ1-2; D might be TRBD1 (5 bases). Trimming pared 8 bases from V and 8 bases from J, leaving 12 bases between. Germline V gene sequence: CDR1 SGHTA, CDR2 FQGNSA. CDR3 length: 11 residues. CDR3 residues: CASWGLPGYTF. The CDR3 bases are TGTGCCAGCTGGGGCTTGCCGGGCTACACCTTC.

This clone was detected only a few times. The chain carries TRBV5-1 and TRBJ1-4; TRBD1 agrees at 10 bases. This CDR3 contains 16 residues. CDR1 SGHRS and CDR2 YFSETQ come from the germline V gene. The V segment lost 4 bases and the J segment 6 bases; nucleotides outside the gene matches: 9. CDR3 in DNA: TGCGCCAGCAGCGCCGCCGGGACAGGGGACTATGAAAAACTGTTTTTT. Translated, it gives CASSAAGTGDYEKLFF.

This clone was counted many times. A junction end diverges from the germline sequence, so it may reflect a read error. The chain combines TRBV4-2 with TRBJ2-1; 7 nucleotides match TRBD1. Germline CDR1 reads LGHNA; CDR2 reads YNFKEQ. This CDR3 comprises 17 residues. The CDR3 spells CASNQPSTGRSYNEQFF. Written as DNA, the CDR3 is TGTGCCAGCAACCAACCCTCGACAGGGCGCTCCTACAATGAGCAGTTCTTC.

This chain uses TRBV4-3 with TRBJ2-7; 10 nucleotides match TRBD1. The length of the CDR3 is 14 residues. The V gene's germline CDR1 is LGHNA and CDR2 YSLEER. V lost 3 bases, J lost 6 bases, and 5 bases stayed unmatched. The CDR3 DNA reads TGCGCCAGCAGCCAGACCGGGACAGGGGCCGAGCAGTACTTC. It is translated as CASSQTGTGAEQYF.

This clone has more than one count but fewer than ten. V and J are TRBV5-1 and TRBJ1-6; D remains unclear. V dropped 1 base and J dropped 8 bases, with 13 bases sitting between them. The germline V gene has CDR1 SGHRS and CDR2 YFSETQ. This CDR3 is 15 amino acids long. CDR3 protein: CASSLRRGEDSPLHF. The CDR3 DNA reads TGCGCCAGCAGCTTGAGGCGGGGAGAAGATTCACCCCTCCACTTT.

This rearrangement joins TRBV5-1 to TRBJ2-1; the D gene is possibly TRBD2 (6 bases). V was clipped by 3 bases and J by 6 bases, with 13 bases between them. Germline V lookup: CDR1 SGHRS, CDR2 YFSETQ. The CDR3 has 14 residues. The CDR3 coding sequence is TGCGCCAGCAGCTCCCTCCCCGGGGGCAATGAGCAGTTCTTC. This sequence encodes CASSSLPGGNEQFF.

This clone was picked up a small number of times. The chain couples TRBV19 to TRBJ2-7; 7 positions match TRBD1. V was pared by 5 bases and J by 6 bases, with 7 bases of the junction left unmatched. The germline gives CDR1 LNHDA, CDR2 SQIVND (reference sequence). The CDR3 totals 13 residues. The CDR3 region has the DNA TGTGCCAGTAGTTCCCCCGACAGGGCCGAGCAGTACTTC. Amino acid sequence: CASSSPDRAEQYF. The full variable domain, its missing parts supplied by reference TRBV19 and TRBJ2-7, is DGGITQSPKYLFRKEGQNVTLSCEQNLNHDAMYWYRQDPGQGLRLIYYSQIVNDFQKGDIAEGYSVSREKKESFPLTVTSAQKNPTAFYLCASSSPDRAEQYFGPGTRLTVT.

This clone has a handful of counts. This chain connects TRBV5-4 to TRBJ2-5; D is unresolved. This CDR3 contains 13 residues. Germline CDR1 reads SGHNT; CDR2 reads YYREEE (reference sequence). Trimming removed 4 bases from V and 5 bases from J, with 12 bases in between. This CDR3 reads CASSQDREETQYF. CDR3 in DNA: TGTGCCAGCAGCCAAGATCGCGAGGAGACCCAGTACTTC.

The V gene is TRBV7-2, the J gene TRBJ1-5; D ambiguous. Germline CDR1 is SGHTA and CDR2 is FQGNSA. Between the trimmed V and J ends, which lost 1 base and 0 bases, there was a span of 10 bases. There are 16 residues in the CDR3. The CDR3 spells CASSLERAGSNQPQHF. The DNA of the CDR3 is TGTGCCAGCAGCTTAGAGAGGGCAGGTAGCAATCAGCCCCAGCATTTT. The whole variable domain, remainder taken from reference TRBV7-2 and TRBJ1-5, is GAGVSQSPSNKVTEKGKDVELRCDPISGHTALYWYRQSLGQGLEFLIYFQGNSAPDKSGLPSDRFSAERTGGSVSTLTIQRTQQEDSAVYLCASSLERAGSNQPQHFGDGTRLSIL.

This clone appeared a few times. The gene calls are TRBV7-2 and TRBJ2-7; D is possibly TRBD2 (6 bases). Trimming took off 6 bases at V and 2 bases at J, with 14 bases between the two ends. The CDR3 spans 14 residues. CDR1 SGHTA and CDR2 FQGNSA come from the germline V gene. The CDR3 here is CASRRSPGAYEQYF. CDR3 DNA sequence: TGTGCCAGCAGACGCAGCCCGGGAGCCTACGAGCAGTACTTC.

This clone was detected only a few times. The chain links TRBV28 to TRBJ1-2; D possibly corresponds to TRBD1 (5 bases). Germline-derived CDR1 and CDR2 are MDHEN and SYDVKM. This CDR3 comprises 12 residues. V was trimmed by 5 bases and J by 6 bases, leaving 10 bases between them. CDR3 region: CASSLRQNGYTF. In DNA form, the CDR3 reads TGTGCCAGCAGTCTCAGACAGAATGGCTACACCTTC.

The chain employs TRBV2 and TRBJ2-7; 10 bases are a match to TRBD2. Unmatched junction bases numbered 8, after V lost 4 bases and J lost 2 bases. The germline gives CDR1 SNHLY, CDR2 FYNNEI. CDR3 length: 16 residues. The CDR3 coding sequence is TGTGCCAGCAGTGGGGCTAGCGGGGGTTCTACCTACGAGCAGTACTTC. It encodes CASSGASGGSTYEQYF.

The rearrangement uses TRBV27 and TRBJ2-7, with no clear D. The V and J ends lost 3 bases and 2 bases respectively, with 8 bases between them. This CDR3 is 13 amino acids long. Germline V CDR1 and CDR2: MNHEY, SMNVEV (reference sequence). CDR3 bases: TGTGCCAGCAGTTTGGCCAGAACCTACGAGCAGTACTTC. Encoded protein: CASSLARTYEQYF.

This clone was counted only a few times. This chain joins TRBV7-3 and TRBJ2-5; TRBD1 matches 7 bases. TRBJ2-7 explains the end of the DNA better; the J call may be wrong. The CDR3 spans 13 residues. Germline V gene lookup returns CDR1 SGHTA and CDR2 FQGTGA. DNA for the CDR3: TGTGCCAGCAGCCCACAGGGGATGTACGAGCAGTACTTC. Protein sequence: CASSPQGMYEQYF.

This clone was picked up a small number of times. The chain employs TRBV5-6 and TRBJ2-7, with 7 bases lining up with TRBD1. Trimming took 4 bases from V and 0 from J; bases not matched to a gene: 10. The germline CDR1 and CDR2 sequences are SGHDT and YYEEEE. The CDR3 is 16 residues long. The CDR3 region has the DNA TGTGCCAGCAGCCCATTGGGGACAGCGAGCTCCTACGAGCAGTACTTC. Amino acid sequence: CASSPLGTASSYEQYF.

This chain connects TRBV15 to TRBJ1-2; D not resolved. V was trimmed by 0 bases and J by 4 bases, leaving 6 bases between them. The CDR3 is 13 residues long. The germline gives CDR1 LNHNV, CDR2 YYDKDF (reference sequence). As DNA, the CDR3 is TGTGCCACCAGCAGAGATCCTCTCTATGGCTACACCTTC. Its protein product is CATSRDPLYGYTF.

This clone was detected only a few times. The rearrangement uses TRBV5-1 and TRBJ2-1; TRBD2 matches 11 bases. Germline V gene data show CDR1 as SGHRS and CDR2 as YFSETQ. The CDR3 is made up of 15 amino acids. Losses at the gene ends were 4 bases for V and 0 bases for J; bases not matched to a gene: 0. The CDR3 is CASSTSGSSYNEQFF. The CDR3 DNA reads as TGCGCCAGCAGCACTAGCGGGAGCTCCTACAATGAGCAGTTCTTC.

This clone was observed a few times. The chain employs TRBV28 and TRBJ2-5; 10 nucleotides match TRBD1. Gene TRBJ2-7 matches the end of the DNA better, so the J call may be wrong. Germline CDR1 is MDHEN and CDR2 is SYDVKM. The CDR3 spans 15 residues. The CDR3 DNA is TGTGCCAGCAGTATCGCCGGGACAGGGGCGTACGAGCAGTACTTC. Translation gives CASSIAGTGAYEQYF.

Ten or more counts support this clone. CDR3 residues: CSAEAATDTQYF. The CDR3 DNA sequence: TGCAGCGCTGAGGCCGCAACAGATACGCAGTATTTT. The chain carries TRBV29-1 and TRBJ2-3; D gene unclear. This CDR3 has 12 residues. Germline V gene data show CDR1 as SQVTM and CDR2 as ANQGSEA. V was clipped by 7 bases and J by 3 bases, with 11 bases between them.